Listed here are 29 T cell receptor beta chains from one sample, sequenced in a study of T cell changes during pregnancy in multiple sclerosis. Repertoires were generated with immunoSEQ multiplex PCR, while TCRdb's copy carries only in-frame clones and drops some. The table has tens of thousands of clones, 75% to 95% seen once; the top ten hold about 1.8%. The sequences come from peripheral blood, collected in the first trimester of pregnancy. These receptor sequences come from a female donor in good health, enrolled as a control in a pregnancy study.

In its sample, this clone was seen once. The chain couples TRBV11-1 to TRBJ2-3; weak D call: TRBD2 (6 bases). CDR3 length: 14 residues. Trimming stripped 8 bases from V and 2 bases from J, with 14 bases between. In germline, CDR1 is SGHAT, CDR2 FQDESV (reference sequence). CDR3 nucleotides: TGTGCCAGCGACCTCGGGGGAACCACAGATACGCAGTATTTT. Residues: CASDLGGTTDTQYF.

The chain combines TRBV13 with TRBJ2-2, with 7 nucleotides matching TRBD1. The germline CDR1 and CDR2 sequences are PRHDT and FYEKMQ (reference sequence). This CDR3 region has 17 residues. J gave up 1 base and V 2 bases, and 7 bases lay outside the gene matches. The CDR3 here is CASSLNVWTGNTGELFF. The CDR3 nucleotides read TGTGCCAGCAGCTTAAACGTTTGGACAGGGAACACCGGGGAGCTGTTTTTT.

The chain is built from TRBV7-2 and TRBJ1-5; D remains unclear. The CDR3 runs to 13 residues. The germline gives CDR1 SGHTA, CDR2 FQGNSA. Trimming cost V 3 bases and J 7 bases, with 10 bases left between them. The DNA for the CDR3 is TGTGCCAGCAGCTTGGCTTCTGGCCAGCCCCAGCATTTT. Translating it yields CASSLASGQPQHF.

J is TRBJ2-2 and V is TRBV18, with 11 bases aligning to TRBD2. The CDR3 covers 15 residues. Per the germline V gene, CDR1 is KGHSH and CDR2 is LQKENI. Trimming at V came to 6 bases and at J to 5 bases, leaving 5 bases not matched to a gene. The CDR3 protein is CASSPGTSGTGELFF. CDR3 coding DNA: TGTGCCAGCTCTCCGGGGACTAGCGGTACCGGGGAGCTGTTTTTT.

The J gene is TRBJ1-1, the V gene TRBV18; D might be TRBD1 (5 bases). Trimming took 6 bases from V and 2 from J, leaving 13 bases between them. This CDR3 is built from 14 residues. Per the germline V gene, CDR1 is KGHSH and CDR2 is LQKENI. CDR3 sequence reads: CASSPTVLNTEAFF. DNA for the CDR3: TGTGCCAGCTCGCCGACAGTTTTAAACACTGAAGCTTTCTTT.

V usage is TRBV4-3 and J usage is TRBJ2-1; D is ambiguous. Germline V gene lookup returns CDR1 LGHNA and CDR2 YSLEER. This CDR3 comprises 13 residues. V lost 0 bases, J lost 7 bases, and 7 bases lay in between. The CDR3 region has the DNA TGCGCCAGCAGCCAAGATACCCGGAATGAGCAGTTCTTC. Amino acid sequence: CASSQDTRNEQFF.

V and J are TRBV10-3 and TRBJ2-4; 10 positions match TRBD2. The trim removed 0 bases at V and 14 bases at J, leaving 7 bases unmatched. Germline-derived CDR1 and CDR2 are ENHRY and SYGVKD. The CDR3 consists of 14 residues. The CDR3 region is CAISESDSGGPEYF. CDR3 nucleotide sequence: TGTGCCATCAGTGAGTCGGATAGCGGGGGGCCTGAGTACTTC.

The DNA of the CDR3 is TGTGCCAGCAGTGATGATGACATGTGGGATACGCAGTATTTT. This translates into CASSDDDMWDTQYF. The chain links TRBV6-1 to TRBJ2-3; D gene uncertain. In germline, CDR1 is MNHNS, CDR2 SASEGT. The CDR3 extends over 14 amino acids. The germline V and J ends were trimmed by 3 bases and 6 bases, with 13 bases remaining between them.

The gene calls are TRBV7-9 and TRBJ1-2, with TRBD1 identical over 11 bases. Germline CDR1 reads SEHNR; CDR2 reads FQNEAQ (reference sequence). This CDR3 is 15 amino acids long. After removal of 6 bases from V and 5 bases from J, the junction contained 8 bases not matched to a gene. The chain's CDR3 is CASSLSGTGGYGYTF. In nucleotides, the CDR3 is TGTGCCAGCAGTCTTTCCGGGACAGGGGGGTATGGCTACACCTTC. The full variable domain, completed using reference TRBV7-9 and TRBJ1-2, is DTGVSQNPRHKITKRGQNVTFRCDPISEHNRLYWYRQTLGQGPEFLTYFQNEAQLEKSRLLSDRFSAERPKGSFSTLEIQRTEQGDSAMYLCASSLSGTGGYGYTFGSGTRLTVV.

The chain couples TRBV5-1 to TRBJ2-7; 7 bases line up with TRBD1. CDR3 length: 17 amino acids. Germline CDR1 is SGHRS and CDR2 is YFSETQ. V lost 0 bases and J lost 2; bases outside the gene matches: 11. The CDR3 DNA reads TGCGCCAGCAGCTTGGGGGTCCCCGGGACAGAGCCCTACGAGCAGTACTTC. It translates to CASSLGVPGTEPYEQYF. Filled out from reference TRBV5-1 and TRBJ2-7, the complete variable domain reads KAGVTQTPRYLIKTRGQQVTLSCSPISGHRSVSWYQQTPGQGLQFLFEYFSETQRNKGNFPGRFSGRQFSNSRSEMNVSTLELGDSALYLCASSLGVPGTEPYEQYFGPGTRLTVT.

The genes are TRBV27 and TRBJ2-7; 7 bases line up with TRBD1. This CDR3 is 13 amino acids long. Germline assignment: CDR1 MNHEY and CDR2 SMNVEV (reference sequence). Losses at the gene ends were 2 bases for V and 3 bases for J; bases not matched to a gene: 1. Here the CDR3 DNA reads TGTGCCAGCAGTTTAGGACAGGACTACGAGCAGTACTTC. This gives the protein CASSLGQDYEQYF.

The chain recombines TRBV5-4 with TRBJ1-2, with a tentative D call TRBD1 (6 bases). Trimming removed 0 bases at V and 0 bases at J, with 12 bases between. In germline, CDR1 is SGHNT, CDR2 YYREEE (reference sequence). The CDR3 is 16 residues long. This CDR3 reads CASSLDRDIANYGYTF. The DNA for the CDR3 is TGTGCCAGCAGCTTGGACAGGGACATTGCTAACTATGGCTACACCTTC. The whole variable domain, filled in from reference TRBV5-4 and TRBJ1-2, reads ETGVTQSPTHLIKTRGQQVTLRCSSQSGHNTVSWYQQALGQGPQFIFQYYREEENGRGNFPPRFSGLQFPNYSSELNVNALELDDSALYLCASSLDRDIANYGYTFGSGTRLTVV.

J is TRBJ1-2 and V is TRBV11-2, with D tentatively TRBD1 (5 bases). V gave up 1 base and J gave up 8 bases, with 11 bases separating them. CDR1 and CDR2 (germline): SGHAT, FQNNGV. The CDR3 runs 13 residues. The CDR3 protein is CASSLVREEGYTF. The CDR3 bases are TGTGCCAGCAGCTTAGTCAGGGAGGAAGGCTACACCTTC. Full variable domain (remainder filled in from reference TRBV11-2 and TRBJ1-2): EAGVAQSPRYKIIEKRQSVAFWCNPISGHATLYWYQQILGQGPKLLIQFQNNGVVDDSQLPKDRFSAERLKGVDSTLKIQPAKLEDSAVYLCASSLVREEGYTFGSGTRLTVV.

The chain couples TRBV15 to TRBJ2-5, with D possibly being TRBD1 (6 bases). V lost 0 bases to trimming and J lost 2 bases, with 10 bases between them. There are 15 residues in the CDR3. Germline assignment: CDR1 LNHNV and CDR2 YYDKDF (reference sequence). CDR3 sequence reads: CATSRDPQGQETQYF. In nucleotides, the CDR3 is TGTGCCACCAGCAGAGATCCACAGGGTCAAGAGACCCAGTACTTC.

The chain uses TRBV28 and TRBJ2-1; D remains ambiguous. In germline, CDR1 is MDHEN, CDR2 SYDVKM. V was trimmed by 4 bases and J by 3 bases, leaving 10 bases between them. The CDR3 runs to 14 residues. CDR3 sequence: CASSSPGVYNEQFF. For the CDR3, the DNA is TGTGCCAGCAGTTCGCCGGGTGTCTACAATGAGCAGTTCTTC. The variable domain in full, with the rest retrieved from reference TRBV28 and TRBJ2-1, is DVKVTQSSRYLVKRTGEKVFLECVQDMDHENMFWYRQDPGLGLRLIYFSYDVKMKEKGDIPEGYSVSREKKERFSLILESASTNQTSMYLCASSSPGVYNEQFFGPGTRLTVL.

This chain joins TRBV7-9 and TRBJ1-1, with 8 bases lining up with TRBD1. The germline V gene has CDR1 SEHNR and CDR2 FQNEAQ (reference sequence). The CDR3 sequence is 15 residues long. Germline trimming cut 4 bases from V and 5 bases from J; bases unmatched to any gene: 9. CDR3 sequence (DNA): TGTGCCAGCAGCTCCCGGACAGGGATGGGTACTGAAGCTTTCTTT. Translation gives CASSSRTGMGTEAFF.

The V and J genes are TRBV6-1 and TRBJ1-2; 7 positions match TRBD1. V was clipped by 0 bases and J by 9 bases; unmatched bases: 10. The CDR3 loop spans 15 amino acids. CDR1 and CDR2 from the germline V gene are MNHNS and SASEGT. The CDR3 here is CASSEALDRPGSYTF. CDR3 sequence (DNA): TGTGCCAGCAGTGAAGCCTTGGACAGGCCGGGTAGCTACACCTTC.

The V call is TRBV4-1, the J call TRBJ2-3; the match to TRBD2 covers 14 bases. This CDR3 comprises 16 residues. The trim removed 0 bases at V and 5 bases at J, leaving 1 base unmatched. Looked up from germline, CDR1 is MGHRA and CDR2 is YSYEKL. The chain's CDR3 is CASSQDGLAGGDTQYF. The CDR3 nucleotides are TGCGCCAGCAGCCAAGATGGACTAGCGGGGGGAGATACGCAGTATTTT.

The V gene is TRBV7-2, the J gene TRBJ1-2; no clear D. The V gene's germline CDR1 is SGHTA and CDR2 FQGNSA. V lost 2 bases to trimming and J lost 7 bases, with 8 bases between them. This CDR3 has 12 amino acids. CDR3 sequence (DNA): TGTGCCAGCAGCTTAAGCCTTCGTGGCTACACCTTC. Amino acids: CASSLSLRGYTF.

The V and J genes are TRBV7-2 and TRBJ1-1, with TRBD1 matching 10 bases. The CDR3 runs to 15 residues. Germline values: CDR1 SGHTA, CDR2 FQGNSA. Germline trimming cut 5 bases from V and 7 bases from J; bases unmatched to any gene: 10. The CDR3 DNA follows: TGTGCCAGCAGCACTTGGACAGGGGGGGAGGGTGAAGCTTTCTTT. It is translated as CASSTWTGGEGEAFF.

The rearrangement uses TRBV5-1 and TRBJ2-2; 7 bases fit TRBD1. The CDR3 is made up of 15 amino acids. V dropped 6 bases and J dropped 3; count of bases not matched to a gene: 8. Germline values: CDR1 SGHRS, CDR2 YFSETQ. The CDR3 DNA sequence: TGCGCCAGCACCATTCAAGGGGGCGACACCGGGGAGCTGTTTTTT. Encoded protein: CASTIQGGDTGELFF. Variable domain in full (rest from reference TRBV5-1 and TRBJ2-2): KAGVTQTPRYLIKTRGQQVTLSCSPISGHRSVSWYQQTPGQGLQFLFEYFSETQRNKGNFPGRFSGRQFSNSRSEMNVSTLELGDSALYLCASTIQGGDTGELFFGEGSRLTVL.

The chain carries TRBV5-1 and TRBJ2-7; 7 positions agree with TRBD1. Germline CDR1 SGHRS, CDR2 YFSETQ. The CDR3 is 13 residues long. The V segment lost 3 bases and the J segment 0 bases; nucleotides outside the gene matches: 0. This CDR3 reads CASSWDSSYEQYF. CDR3 bases: TGCGCCAGCAGCTGGGACAGCTCCTACGAGCAGTACTTC.

This clone was seen a few times. The V and J genes are TRBV4-3 and TRBJ2-1, with D tentatively TRBD2 (5 bases). The germline V and J ends were trimmed by 0 bases and 2 bases, with 11 bases remaining between them. Germline V CDR1 and CDR2: LGHNA, YSLEER. The CDR3 is 16 residues long. The CDR3 DNA sequence: TGCGCCAGCAGCCAAGATAACCAGCGGCCCTACAATGAGCAGTTCTTC. Translating it yields CASSQDNQRPYNEQFF.

The chain carries TRBV18 and TRBJ1-5, with D maybe TRBD1 (5 bases). The V end was cut by 2 bases, the J end by 2 bases, with 10 bases between. CDR1 KGHSH and CDR2 LQKENI come from the germline V gene. This CDR3 has 15 residues. As DNA, the CDR3 is TGTGCCAGCTCACCAGGGCAGGGTGGCAATCAGCCCCAGCATTTT. Translated, it gives CASSPGQGGNQPQHF.

The J gene is TRBJ2-3, the V gene TRBV11-2, with TRBD2 matching 11 bases. V lost 1 base to trimming and J lost 1 base; unmatched junction nucleotides: 7. From germline, CDR1 is SGHAT and CDR2 FQNNGV. This CDR3 spans 18 amino acids. The CDR3 loop reads CASSLVLGTSGGTDTQYF. In nucleotides, the CDR3 is TGTGCCAGCAGCTTAGTGTTGGGGACTAGCGGAGGCACAGATACGCAGTATTTT.

V gene TRBV28 combines with J gene TRBJ2-7; 7 bases agree with TRBD2. CDR3 length: 14 residues. V trimming: 1 base; J trimming: 2 bases; junction bases outside the gene matches: 2. In germline, CDR1 is MDHEN, CDR2 SYDVKM. In DNA form, the CDR3 reads TGTGCCAGCAGTTTATCCGGGGGGACCTACGAGCAGTACTTC. As protein: CASSLSGGTYEQYF. Full variable domain (missing parts from reference TRBV28 and TRBJ2-7): DVKVTQSSRYLVKRTGEKVFLECVQDMDHENMFWYRQDPGLGLRLIYFSYDVKMKEKGDIPEGYSVSREKKERFSLILESASTNQTSMYLCASSLSGGTYEQYFGPGTRLTVT.

The V gene is TRBV19, the J gene TRBJ2-7, with TRBD2 identical over 13 bases. V shed 7 bases, J shed 0 bases, and the junction held 9 bases outside the gene matches. The CDR3 runs to 17 residues. Looked up from germline, CDR1 is LNHDA and CDR2 is SQIVND (reference sequence). CDR3 region: CASTSGGTSGDSYEQYF. As DNA, the CDR3 is TGTGCCAGTACCTCAGGGGGGACTAGCGGGGACTCCTACGAGCAGTACTTC.

This rearrangement joins TRBV9 to TRBJ2-5; no definite D call. CDR3 size: 13 residues. With 3 bases removed from V and 5 bases from J, the gap between germline ends came to 11 bases. Looked up from germline, CDR1 is SGDLS and CDR2 is YYNGEE. CDR3 in DNA: TGTGCCAGCAGCGCCTTTCACCGGGAGACCCAGTACTTC. Translated: CASSAFHRETQYF.

This clone is a singleton in its sample. J is TRBJ2-5 and V is TRBV29-1; 16 nucleotides line up with TRBD2. The germline gives CDR1 SQVTM, CDR2 ANQGSEA. V trimming: 4 bases; J trimming: 5 bases; junction bases outside the gene matches: 4. The CDR3 contains 15 residues. CDR3 residues: CSVAGLAGGKETQYF. CDR3 coding DNA: TGCAGCGTTGCGGGACTAGCGGGGGGGAAGGAGACCCAGTACTTC.